The entry below gives a single T cell receptor beta chain sequence along with its context. The data are from a study of blood T cell repertoires in COVID-19. The overall study: Acute-phase and convalescent COVID-19 samples originated in the United States, Italy and Spain. T cells, B-cell-depleted T cells, or PBMCs supplied cDNA or gDNA.

The protocol was immunoSEQ multiplex PCR, while the TCRdb copy is restricted to in-frame clones and leaves out a portion. In the table there are roughly 160,000 clones, 88% of which are singletons. The CDR3 contains 18 residues. Unmatched junction bases numbered 13, after V lost 4 bases and J lost 5 bases. Looked up from germline, CDR1 is SGHTS and CDR2 is YDEGEE. The material sequenced was peripheral blood. The origin of this receptor is a man aged 60-69 years with acute or convalescent COVID-19. The chain joins TRBV5-8 to TRBJ2-5; TRBD2 agrees at 14 bases. CDR3 in amino acids: CASSLGTSGGKPRETQYF. CDR3 coding DNA: TGTGCCAGCAGCCTGGGGACTAGCGGGGGAAAACCGCGGGAGACCCAGTACTTC.